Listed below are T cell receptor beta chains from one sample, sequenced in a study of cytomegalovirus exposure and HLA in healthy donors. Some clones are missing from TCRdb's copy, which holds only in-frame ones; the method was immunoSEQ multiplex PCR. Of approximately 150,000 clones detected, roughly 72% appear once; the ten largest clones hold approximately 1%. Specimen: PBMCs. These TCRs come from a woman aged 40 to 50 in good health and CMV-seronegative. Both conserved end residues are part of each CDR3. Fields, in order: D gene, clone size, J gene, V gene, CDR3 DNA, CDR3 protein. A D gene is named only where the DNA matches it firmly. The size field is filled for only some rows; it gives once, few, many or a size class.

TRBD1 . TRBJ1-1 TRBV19 TGTGCCAGTAGTATGAGGGGGCGCGGTGAAGCTTTCTTT CASSMRGRGEAFF
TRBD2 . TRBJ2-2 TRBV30 TGTGCCTGGAGTTCGGGCCTAGCGGACACCGGGGAGCTGTTTTTT CAWSSGLADTGELFF
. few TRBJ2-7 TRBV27 TGTGCCAGCAGTTTAGGTTGGGGGGAAGAGCAGTACTTC CASSLGWGEEQYF
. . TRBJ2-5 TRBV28 TGTGCCAGCAGCAATCGCGACGGGGAGACCCAGTACTTC CASSNRDGETQYF
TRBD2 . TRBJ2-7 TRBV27 TGTGCCAGCAGTTTGAAGGGGGCCGCTAGCGGGACCTACGAGCAGTACTTC CASSLKGAASGTYEQYF
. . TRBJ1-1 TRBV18 TGTGCCAGCTCACAGGGGCCGGAGATGAACACTGAAGCTTTCTTT CASSQGPEMNTEAFF
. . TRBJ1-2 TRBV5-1 TGCGCCAGCAGCTTGCGCAGGGTCTATGGCTACACCTTC CASSLRRVYGYTF
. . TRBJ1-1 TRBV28 TGTGCCAGCAGTCCCCCCGGGGGGTTCAACACTGAAGCTTTCTTT CASSPPGGFNTEAFF
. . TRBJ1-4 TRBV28 TGTGCAGCCCTTCCCGGGAGATCCGAAAAACTGTTTTTT CAALPGRSEKLFF
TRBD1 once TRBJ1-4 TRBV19 TGTGCCAGTAGTATGACAGGGGGCCAGGATGAAAAACTGTTTTTT CASSMTGGQDEKLFF
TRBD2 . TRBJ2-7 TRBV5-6 TGTGCCAGCAGCTTGGGTCCGGGACTAGTTTTCCACGAGCAGTACTTC CASSLGPGLVFHEQYF
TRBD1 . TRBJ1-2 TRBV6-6 TGTGCCAGCAGTTACTCAACGACAGGGTTTGGTGGCTACACCTTC CASSYSTTGFGGYTF
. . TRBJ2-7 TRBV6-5 TGTGCCAGCAGTTACTCGGCGGGTGCCTCCTACGAGCAGTACTTC CASSYSAGASYEQYF
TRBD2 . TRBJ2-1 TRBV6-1 TGTGCCAGCAGTGAAGTAGCGGGCCGACCTTACAATGAGCAGTTCTTC CASSEVAGRPYNEQFF
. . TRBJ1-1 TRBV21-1 TGTGCCAGCAGCAAGGGCAGAACATTAGACCTTCGGGGCACTGAAGCTTTCTTT CASSKGRTLDLRGTEAFF
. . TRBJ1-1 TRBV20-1 TGCAGTGCTTCACCCCAGGTAGCTTTCTTT CSASPQVAFF
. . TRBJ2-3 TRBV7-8 TGTGCCAGCAGCTTAGGTCGGGCTAGAGGGTCAGATACGCAGTATTTT CASSLGRARGSDTQYF
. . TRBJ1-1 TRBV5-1 TGCGCCAGCAGCTTGGACAGGGCGAACACTGAAGCTTTCTTT CASSLDRANTEAFF
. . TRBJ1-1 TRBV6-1 TGTGCCAGCAGTGAAGAATCCGGGGTACACACTGAAGCTTTCTTT CASSEESGVHTEAFF
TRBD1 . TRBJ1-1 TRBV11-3 TGTGCCAGCAGCGAACGGGACAGCTCGAACACTGAAGCTTTCTTT CASSERDSSNTEAFF
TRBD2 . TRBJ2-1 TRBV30 TGTGCCTGGACTTTAGCGGGGTTGCAGCAGTTCTTC CAWTLAGLQQFF